This T cell receptor beta chain was captured in a study of CXCR3-negative and CXCR3-positive naive CD8 T cells. Germline CDR1 DFQATT, CDR2 SNEGSKA (reference sequence). The CDR3 runs 14 residues. Findings and limits, study-wide: Comparison of naive CXCR3-negative and CXCR3-positive cells revealed similar TRBV-TRBJ usage, while memory cells differed. Once cells were cryopreserved, CXCR3 expression went down partly, and most assays used fresh PBMCs. CD5 surface expression was similar among naive subsets, and TCR strength was estimated by inference from TRB CDR3 properties. The study found comparably high diversity in both naive subsets and much lower diversity in memory CD8+ cells.

The study made its TRB cDNA libraries by 5' RACE, adding UMI labels. Reprocessing the 5' RACE reads, TCRdb reports a single entry for every CDR3 protein and omits DNA. The clone table shows under 30,000 distinct CDR3 sequences, with the ten largest holding 9.5% to 13%. As to this clonotype: Its specificity is not known.

Material for sequencing was memory CD8+ T cells from blood. The chain couples TRBV20-1 to TRBJ2-1; TCRdb names TRBD1, which stays unverified in the absence of DNA. The clonotype comes from a human donor in good health. Some clones in this sample may be carry-over from other donors' samples. The CDR3 sequence is CSARWDRDYNEQFF.